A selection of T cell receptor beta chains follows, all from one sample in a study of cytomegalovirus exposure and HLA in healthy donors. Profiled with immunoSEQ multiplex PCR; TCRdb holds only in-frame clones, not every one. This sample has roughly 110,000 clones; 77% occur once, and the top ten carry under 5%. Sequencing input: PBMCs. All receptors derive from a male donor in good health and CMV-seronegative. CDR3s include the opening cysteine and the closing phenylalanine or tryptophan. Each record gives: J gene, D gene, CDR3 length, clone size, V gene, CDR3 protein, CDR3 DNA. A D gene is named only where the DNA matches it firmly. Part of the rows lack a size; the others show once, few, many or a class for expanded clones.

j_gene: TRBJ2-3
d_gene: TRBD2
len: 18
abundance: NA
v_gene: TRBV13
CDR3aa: CASSEPGLAGGSTDTQYF
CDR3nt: TGTGCCAGCAGCGAGCCGGGACTAGCGGGAGGGAGCACAGATACGCAGTATTTT

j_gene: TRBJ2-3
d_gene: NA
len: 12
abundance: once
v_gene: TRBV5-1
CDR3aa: CASSLGRDTQYF
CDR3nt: TGCGCCAGCAGCTTGGGCCGGGATACGCAGTATTTT

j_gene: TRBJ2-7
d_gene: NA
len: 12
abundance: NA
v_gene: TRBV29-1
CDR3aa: CSVESPPYEQYF
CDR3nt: TGCAGCGTTGAAAGCCCGCCCTACGAGCAGTACTTC

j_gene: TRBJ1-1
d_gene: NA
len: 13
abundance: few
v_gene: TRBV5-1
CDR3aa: CASSLVPGTEAFF
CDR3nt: TGCGCCAGCAGCTTGGTTCCGGGCACTGAAGCTTTCTTT

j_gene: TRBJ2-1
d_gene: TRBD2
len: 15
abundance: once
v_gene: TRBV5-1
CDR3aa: CASRVGLAGHNEQFF
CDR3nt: TGCGCCAGCAGGGTCGGACTAGCGGGCCACAATGAGCAGTTCTTC

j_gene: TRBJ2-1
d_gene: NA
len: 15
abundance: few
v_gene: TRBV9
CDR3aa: CASSVEVGGWNEQFF
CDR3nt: TGTGCCAGCAGCGTAGAGGTGGGAGGTTGGAATGAGCAGTTCTTC

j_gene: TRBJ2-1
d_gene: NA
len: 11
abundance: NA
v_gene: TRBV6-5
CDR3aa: CASSRLVEQFF
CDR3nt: TGTGCCAGCAGTCGACTAGTTGAGCAGTTCTTC

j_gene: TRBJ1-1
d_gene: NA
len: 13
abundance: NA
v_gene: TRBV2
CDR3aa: CASSKGGFTEAFF
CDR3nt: TGTGCCAGCAGCAAAGGGGGATTCACTGAAGCTTTCTTT

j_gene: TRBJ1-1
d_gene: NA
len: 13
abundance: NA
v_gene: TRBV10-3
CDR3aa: CAISEGLIPEAFF
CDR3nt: TGTGCCATCAGTGAGGGGCTAATACCTGAAGCTTTCTTT

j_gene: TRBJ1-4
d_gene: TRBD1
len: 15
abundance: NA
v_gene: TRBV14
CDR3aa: CASSPGPGGREKLFF
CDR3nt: TGTGCCAGCAGCCCCGGGCCAGGGGGAAGGGAAAAACTGTTTTTT

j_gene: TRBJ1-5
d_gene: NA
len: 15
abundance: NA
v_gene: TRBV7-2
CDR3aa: CASSQTGLNNQPQHF
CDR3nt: TGTGCCAGCAGCCAAACCGGACTGAACAATCAGCCCCAGCATTTT